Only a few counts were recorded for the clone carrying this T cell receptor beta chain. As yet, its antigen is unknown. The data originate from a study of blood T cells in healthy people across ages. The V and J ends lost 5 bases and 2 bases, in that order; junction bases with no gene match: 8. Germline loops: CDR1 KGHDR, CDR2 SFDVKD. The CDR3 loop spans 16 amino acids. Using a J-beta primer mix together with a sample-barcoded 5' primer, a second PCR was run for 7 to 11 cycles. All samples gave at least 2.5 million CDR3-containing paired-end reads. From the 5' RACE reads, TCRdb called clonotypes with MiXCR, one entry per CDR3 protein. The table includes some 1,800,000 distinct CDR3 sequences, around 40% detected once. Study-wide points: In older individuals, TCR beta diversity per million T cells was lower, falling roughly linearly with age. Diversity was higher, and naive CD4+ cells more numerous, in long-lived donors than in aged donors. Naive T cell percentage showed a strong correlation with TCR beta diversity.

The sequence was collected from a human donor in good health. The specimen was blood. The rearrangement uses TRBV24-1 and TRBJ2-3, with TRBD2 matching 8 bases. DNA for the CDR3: TGTGCCACCAGTGTGGCGGGAGCGGGAGTCACAGATACGCAGTATTTT. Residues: CATSVAGAGVTDTQYF.